This TCR beta chain stems from a study of blood T cell repertoires in COVID-19. For the study at large: From the United States, Italy and Spain came samples of acute and convalescent COVID-19. PBMCs, B-cell-depleted T cells, or T cells provided the cDNA or gDNA that made up the material.

Individuals aged roughly 18 to 100 years were recruited from some 26 US areas. Original analysis: Estimated nucleated cell counts came from reference gene primer amplification. The repertoire was sequenced with immunoSEQ multiplex PCR; TCRdb's copy has only in-frame clones and lacks some. The D gene and trimming were derived from the DNA, and the V and J assignments and clone size from that table. Of a few hundred thousand clones detected, approximately 90% appear once; the ten largest clones hold more than 0.95%. The J segment lost 8 bases and the V segment lost 5 bases, leaving 5 bases of the junction unmatched. Germline V gene data show CDR1 as LNHDA and CDR2 as SQIVND (reference sequence). The CDR3 is 13 residues long.

This clonotype was obtained from a young woman who had recovered from COVID-19. The chain is built from TRBV19 and TRBJ1-3; 8 bases are a match to TRBD1. The sequenced material came from PBMCs or T cells enriched from blood (not recorded which). CDR3 bases: TGTGCCAGTAGTTTGACAGGGGCGGACACCATATATTTT. Translating it yields CASSLTGADTIYF. Together with reference TRBV19 and TRBJ1-3, the CDR3 gives the full variable domain: DGGITQSPKYLFRKEGQNVTLSCEQNLNHDAMYWYRQDPGQGLRLIYYSQIVNDFQKGDIAEGYSVSREKKESFPLTVTSAQKNPTAFYLCASSLTGADTIYFGEGSWLTVV.